This entry is about one TCR beta chain. The length of the CDR3 is 11 residues. Trimming took 9 bases from V and 5 from J, leaving 7 bases between them. CDR1 and CDR2 from the germline V gene are KGHDR and SFDVKD. The source of the sample is a study of kidney transplant recipient with SARS-CoV-2 infection. In TCRdb, the reads were re-called with MiXCR into one record per CDR3 protein. The sample has fewer than 250,000 distinct CDR3 sequences; about 30% are singletons. The J gene is TRBJ2-1, the V gene TRBV24-1; D perhaps matches TRBD1 (6 bases). The sample here was a blood sample, taken at baseline and on roughly day 120 from a kidney transplant recipient. The TCR comes from a male patient between 25 and 39 years old who had COVID-19 and was a kidney transplant recipient. Some T cells may have come from the graft donor. This CDR3 is CATGTNNEQFF. In nucleotides, the CDR3 is TGTGCCACCGGGACAAACAATGAGCAGTTCTTC.